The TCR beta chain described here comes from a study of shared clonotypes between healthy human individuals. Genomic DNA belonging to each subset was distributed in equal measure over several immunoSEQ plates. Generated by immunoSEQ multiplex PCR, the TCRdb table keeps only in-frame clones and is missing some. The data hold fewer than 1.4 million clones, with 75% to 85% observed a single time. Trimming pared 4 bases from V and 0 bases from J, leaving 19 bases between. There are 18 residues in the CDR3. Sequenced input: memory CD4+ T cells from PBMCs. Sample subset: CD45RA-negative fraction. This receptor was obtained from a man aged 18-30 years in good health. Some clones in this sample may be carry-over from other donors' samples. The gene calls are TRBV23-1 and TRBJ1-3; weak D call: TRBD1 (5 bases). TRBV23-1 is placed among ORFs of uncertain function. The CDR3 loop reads CASSPTDHRQISGNTIYF. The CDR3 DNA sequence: TGCGCCAGCAGTCCTACAGACCACAGGCAAATCTCTGGAAACACCATATATTTT.